A single sample gave rise to the 9 T cell receptor beta chains below, sequenced in a study of cytomegalovirus exposure and HLA in healthy donors. Researchers ran the PCR with 60 Vbeta and 13 Jbeta primers. Profiled with immunoSEQ multiplex PCR; TCRdb holds only in-frame clones, not every one. The profile shows approximately 150,000 clones, 76% of them singletons. Sequenced sample: PBMCs. The receptors originated from a male donor in good health and CMV-seronegative.

In its sample, this clone was seen a few times. V and J are TRBV4-2 and TRBJ2-1; D gene ambiguous. With 1 base removed from V and 5 bases from J, the gap between germline ends came to 9 bases. CDR1 and CDR2 from the germline V gene are LGHNA and YNFKEQ. This CDR3 contains 14 residues. This CDR3 reads CASSQGGADNEQFF. CDR3 sequence (DNA): TGTGCCAGCAGCCAAGGTGGAGCAGACAATGAGCAGTTCTTC.

The J gene is TRBJ1-2, the V gene TRBV7-9; D uncertain. The CDR3 length is 14 residues. Germline-derived CDR1 and CDR2 are SEHNR and FQNEAQ (reference sequence). Trimming left V 1 base short and J 5 bases short, with 11 bases between. The CDR3 DNA sequence: TGTGCCAGCAGCTTAGGTGACGACACATATGGCTACACCTTC. This sequence encodes CASSLGDDTYGYTF. Together with reference TRBV7-9 and TRBJ1-2, the CDR3 gives the full variable domain: DTGVSQNPRHKITKRGQNVTFRCDPISEHNRLYWYRQTLGQGPEFLTYFQNEAQLEKSRLLSDRFSAERPKGSFSTLEIQRTEQGDSAMYLCASSLGDDTYGYTFGSGTRLTVV.

This chain links TRBV7-2 with TRBJ2-2; tentative D call: TRBD1 (7 bases). The germline gives CDR1 SGHTA, CDR2 FQGNSA. The CDR3 is made up of 15 amino acids. The V end was cut by 1 base, the J end by 4 bases, with 10 bases between. The DNA for the CDR3 is TGTGCCAGCAGCTTAGGCGGGACAGTCACCGGGGAGCTGTTTTTT. It yields the protein CASSLGGTVTGELFF.

This chain connects TRBV5-4 to TRBJ2-2; 9 bases map to TRBD2. Germline V lookup: CDR1 SGHNT, CDR2 YYREEE (reference sequence). The CDR3 spans 17 residues. V shed 4 bases, J shed 7 bases, and the junction held 14 bases outside the gene matches. The CDR3 sequence is CASSPGGGGGDIGELFF. The CDR3 DNA reads TGTGCCAGCAGCCCGGGGGGCGGCGGGGGGGACATCGGGGAGCTGTTTTTT.

The J gene is TRBJ2-5, the V gene TRBV29-1, with D possibly being TRBD2 (5 bases). Trimming cost V 5 bases and J 5 bases, with 12 bases left between them. The germline V gene has CDR1 SQVTM and CDR2 ANQGSEA. The CDR3 contains 12 residues. The CDR3 DNA reads as TGCAGCGTTACCCTAGCTAGGGAGACCCAGTACTTC. Protein: CSVTLARETQYF. Variable domain in full (rest from reference TRBV29-1 and TRBJ2-5): SAVISQKPSRDICQRGTSLTIQCQVDSQVTMMFWYRQQPGQSLTLIATANQGSEATYESGFVIDKFPISRPNLTFSTLTVSNMSPEDSSIYLCSVTLARETQYFGPGTRLLVL.

CDR3 in amino acids: CASSAQGHTSGNTIYF. The CDR3 bases are TGTGCCAGCAGCGCCCAAGGACATACCTCTGGAAACACCATATATTTT. The chain has TRBV9 and TRBJ1-3, with D possibly matching TRBD1 (5 bases). Germline assignment: CDR1 SGDLS and CDR2 YYNGEE. The V gene lost 3 bases and the J gene lost 0 bases, with 13 bases spanning the gap. CDR3 length equals 16 residues.

This rearrangement joins TRBV2 to TRBJ1-5; D may be TRBD1 (6 bases). This CDR3 has 16 residues. V was trimmed by 6 bases and J by 9 bases, leaving 24 bases between them. Germline-derived CDR1 and CDR2 are SNHLY and FYNNEI. Written as DNA, the CDR3 is TGTGCCAGCAGCCTCCCCCTCCTGGGGGCCCTGCGGCCCCAGCATTTT. Protein sequence: CASSLPLLGALRPQHF.

V is TRBV19 and J is TRBJ2-7, with 9 bases aligning to TRBD1. This CDR3 contains 16 residues. The germline V gene has CDR1 LNHDA and CDR2 SQIVND (reference sequence). V gave up 4 bases and J gave up 3 bases; unmatched junction bases: 10. The CDR3 loop reads CASSRSLRDRVYEQYF. In DNA, the CDR3 is TGTGCCAGTAGTAGGTCCCTTCGGGACAGGGTCTACGAGCAGTACTTC.

The chain links TRBV7-2 to TRBJ2-1; D is perhaps TRBD1 (6 bases). CDR3 length: 15 amino acids. With 5 bases removed from V and 4 bases from J, the gap between germline ends came to 15 bases. Germline values: CDR1 SGHTA, CDR2 FQGNSA. The CDR3 loop is CASSPTTGVYNEQFF. The CDR3 bases are TGTGCCAGCAGCCCCACGACAGGAGTTTACAATGAGCAGTTCTTC.